Each of the 2 T cell receptor beta chains below was sequenced from the same sample in a study of blood T cells in healthy people across ages. Together with a sample-barcoded 5' primer, a J-beta primer mix was included in a second PCR lasting roughly 6 to 12 cycles. TCRdb called the 5' RACE reads again in MiXCR, with one record for every CDR3 protein. The table includes hundreds of thousands of distinct CDR3 sequences, 20% to 30% detected once. These data also formed part of another study, on T cells of mothers and their children.

Sequencing was done on a sample of blood. These receptors came from a boy between 10 and 17 years old in good health.

The chain couples TRBV5-1 to TRBJ2-7; the match to TRBD2 covers 7 bases. This CDR3 is built from 14 residues. V was pared by 3 bases and J by 3 bases, with 6 bases of the junction left unmatched. Germline V gene lookup returns CDR1 SGHRS and CDR2 YFSETQ. This chain's CDR3 is CASSSSTSLYEQYF. CDR3 bases: TGCGCCAGCAGCTCCTCGACTAGCCTCTACGAGCAGTACTTC.

In this sample, this clonotype turned up a few times. CDR3 coding DNA: TGTGCCATCAGTGAACTCACCCGGGACAACAATGAGCAGTTCTTC. This codes for CAISELTRDNNEQFF. This chain joins TRBV10-3 and TRBJ2-1; possible D gene TRBD1, 6 bases. Trimming removed 3 bases at V and 5 bases at J, with 14 bases between. Germline V gene sequence: CDR1 ENHRY, CDR2 SYGVKD. CDR3 length: 15 amino acids.